This T cell receptor (beta chain) was profiled in a study of T cells in Graves' hyperthyroidism and ophthalmopathy. Turning to the study itself: Peripheral blood was secured at the point of initial diagnosis, before any treatment.

Study-wide results and caveats: Most expanded thyroid clonotypes above 0.001 also appeared in blood. Separating ophthalmopathy from stable hyperthyroidism was achieved by a 13 V-J model.

Diagnoses rested on clinical symptoms, serum thyroxine and TRAb, thyroid ultrasound and orbital computed tomography. This CDR3 is 14 amino acids long. V shed 5 bases and J shed 1 base, with 9 bases lying between them. The germline CDR1 and CDR2 sequences are MDHEN and SYDVKM. RNA transcripts yielded amplified TCR beta CDR3 regions. The study used the HTBI primer set for a first-round RT-PCR of the TCR CDR3. TCRdb recomputed calls from the multiplex PCR reads with MiXCR, one row per CDR3 protein. The data show about 740,000 distinct CDR3 sequences, 14% seen once. With respect to this clonotype: The target antigen is unknown.

The sample comprised blood. V usage is TRBV28 and J usage is TRBJ1-3, with D hard to call. The origin of this receptor is a woman aged 18-29 years with Graves' hyperthyroidism. Written as DNA, the CDR3 is TGTGCCAGCAGTGTGACAATATCTGGAAACACCATATATTTT. It specifies CASSVTISGNTIYF. Using reference TRBV28 and TRBJ1-3 for the parts outside the CDR3, the full variable domain is DVKVTQSSRYLVKRTGEKVFLECVQDMDHENMFWYRQDPGLGLRLIYFSYDVKMKEKGDIPEGYSVSREKKERFSLILESASTNQTSMYLCASSVTISGNTIYFGEGSWLTVV.